This paragraph covers one T cell receptor (beta chain) sequence. Its antigen is undetermined. The germline gives CDR1 SGHTA, CDR2 FQGTGA. The CDR3 has 21 amino acids. The V end was cut by 0 bases, the J end by 1 base, with 26 bases between. These data belong to a study of identical twins. Study-level findings and limits: Out-of-frame beta chain sequences displayed weaker excess sharing between twins. Modelling underestimated the level of out-of-frame TCR alpha sharing observed in monozygotic twins.

A single record per CDR3 protein comes from TCRdb applying MiXCR to the 5' RACE reads. This table holds around 370,000 distinct CDR3 sequences, roughly 10% found once. Each donor was a healthy Caucasian. The source of this sequence is a woman aged 45-65 years in good health. The chain joins TRBV7-3 to TRBJ2-3; tentatively, D is TRBD1 (5 bases). The sample consisted of naive T cells sorted from blood. The CDR3 protein is CASSLTGTGRRTPGRTDTQYF. In DNA, the CDR3 is TGTGCCAGCAGCTTAACGGGCACAGGAAGGAGAACCCCCGGCCGCACAGATACGCAGTATTTT.